What follows is one T cell receptor (beta chain) and its context. Its antigen is still unknown. CDR3 size: 14 residues. The ends were cut back, 3 bases at V and 8 bases at J, with 13 bases in the middle. Germline V gives CDR1 LGHDT, CDR2 YNNKEL (reference sequence). The data were obtained in a study of blood T cells in healthy people across ages. Whole-study context: Template switching retrieved approximately one barcoded beta molecule for each two T cells.

PCR was performed a second time for roughly 7 to 12 cycles using a sample-barcoded 5' primer and a J-beta primer mix. TCRdb passed the 5' RACE reads through MiXCR, listing each CDR3 protein once. The sample holds 730,000 or so distinct CDR3 sequences, around 43% seen once. Drawing of peripheral blood yielded 7.5 to 10 milliliters from each donor. Study results and caveats: Percentage of naive T cells showed a strong correlation with TCR beta diversity. Naive and antigen-experienced cells were not separated, limiting conclusive comparison.

Sequenced: blood. The receptor comes from a man older than 75 in good health. The chain uses TRBV3-1 and TRBJ1-4; D is undetermined. CDR3 amino acids: CASSQGMSTEKLFF. The DNA for the CDR3 is TGTGCCAGCAGCCAGGGCATGTCAACCGAAAAACTGTTTTTT.